The 20 T cell receptor beta chains below all came from one sample that was sequenced in a study of T-cell reconstitution after alpha-beta-depleted transplantation in children. Unique molecular identifiers were incorporated into the prepared TCRbeta library. TCRdb fed the PCR reads into MiXCR, producing one record per CDR3 protein. The sample holds 350,000 to 500,000 distinct CDR3 sequences, 43% seen once. Sequenced material: PBMCs, taken before TCRalphabeta/CD19-depleted stem cell transplant. All receptors come from a girl aged 2-10 years with aplastic anemia, due to receive a stem cell transplant.

The gene calls are TRBV29-1 and TRBJ1-1; no clear D gene. V lost 0 bases and J 0 bases, leaving 14 bases between the germline ends. This CDR3 is 16 amino acids long. The V gene's germline CDR1 is SQVTM and CDR2 ANQGSEA. The CDR3 region is CSVEDRLRVMNTEAFF. As DNA, the CDR3 is TGCAGCGTTGAAGATCGGTTGAGGGTAATGAACACTGAAGCTTTCTTT.

This clonotype was recorded a few times. The J gene is TRBJ1-2, the V gene TRBV28, with D possibly TRBD1 on 5 matching bases. The CDR3 runs to 14 residues. Germline-derived CDR1 and CDR2 are MDHEN and SYDVKM. With 7 bases removed from V and 4 bases from J, the gap between germline ends came to 16 bases. The chain's CDR3 is CASTPPAGTYGYTF. The CDR3 DNA reads TGTGCCAGCACTCCCCCGGCAGGGACCTATGGCTACACCTTC.

This chain links TRBV11-2 with TRBJ2-7, with D maybe TRBD2 (5 bases). V was pared by 5 bases and J by 2 bases, with 16 bases between. Germline CDR1 reads SGHAT; CDR2 reads FQNNGV. There are 15 residues in the CDR3. Here the CDR3 reads CASSPEGPWPYEQYF. The CDR3, as DNA: TGTGCCAGCAGCCCAGAGGGCCCGTGGCCCTACGAGCAGTACTTC.

This chain uses TRBV7-2 with TRBJ1-4; D possibly corresponds to TRBD1 (6 bases). CDR1 SGHTA and CDR2 FQGNSA come from the germline V gene. V dropped 4 bases and J dropped 4 bases, with 16 bases sitting between them. The CDR3 covers 16 residues. In DNA form, the CDR3 reads TGTGCCAGCAGCTCCACCATGGGACATCTTAATGAAAAACTGTTTTTT. The encoded protein is CASSSTMGHLNEKLFF.

This clonotype was counted many times. The rearrangement joins TRBV29-1 to TRBJ1-1; D not resolved. The ends were cut back, 7 bases at V and 7 bases at J, with 16 bases in the middle. The CDR3 extends over 12 amino acids. The germline V gene has CDR1 SQVTM and CDR2 ANQGSEA. The CDR3 sequence: CSAEGNRNEAFF. CDR3 DNA: TGCAGCGCCGAGGGCAATAGGAATGAAGCTTTCTTT.

This clonotype was found many times. This sequence joins TRBV9 and TRBJ1-5; 9 nucleotides align to TRBD1. Germline-derived CDR1 and CDR2 are SGDLS and YYNGEE. The junction had 6 bases not matched to a gene; V was cut back by 4 bases and J by 7 bases. CDR3 size: 14 residues. CDR3: CASSTGTGRQPQHF. CDR3 nucleotides: TGTGCCAGCAGCACCGGGACAGGGAGGCAGCCCCAGCATTTT.

The chain is built from TRBV20-1 and TRBJ2-7, with a weak D call TRBD1 (7 bases). This CDR3 is 12 amino acids long. The ends were cut back, 6 bases at V and 4 bases at J, with 13 bases in the middle. Per germline, CDR1 DFQATT and CDR2 SNEGSKA (reference sequence). CDR3 sequence (DNA): TGCAGTGCCGCGACAGGGAGGTACGAGCAGTACTTC. It yields the protein CSAATGRYEQYF.

This clonotype was counted at least ten times. The CDR3 DNA reads TGCAGTGCTAGAGATGGGCAGGCGACATATAATTCACCCCTCCACTTT. It yields the protein CSARDGQATYNSPLHF. This rearrangement joins TRBV20-1 to TRBJ1-6; D unresolved. V was shortened by 0 bases and J by 4 bases, with 13 bases between the two germline ends. CDR1 DFQATT and CDR2 SNEGSKA come from the germline V gene (reference sequence). The CDR3 contains 16 residues.

The sample holds a few counts of this clonotype. The J gene is TRBJ2-1, the V gene TRBV20-1, with a possible D match to TRBD1 (7 bases). CDR3 length equals 15 residues. The V end lost 5 bases, the J end lost 4 bases, and 18 bases lay between the germline ends. CDR1 and CDR2 (germline): DFQATT, SNEGSKA (reference sequence). CDR3 residues: CSAYRVEGAYNEQFF. For the CDR3, the DNA is TGCAGTGCTTATCGGGTGGAGGGGGCATACAATGAGCAGTTCTTC.

This clonotype occurred a few times. The CDR3 protein is CASRGLAGGRGTDTQYF. In DNA form, the CDR3 reads TGTGCCAGCAGAGGACTAGCGGGGGGCCGTGGCACAGATACGCAGTATTTT. The V call is TRBV7-8, the J call TRBJ2-3; 14 bases map to TRBD2. Looked up from germline, CDR1 is SGHVS and CDR2 is FQNEAQ. This CDR3 comprises 17 residues. The ends lost 6 bases at V and 1 base at J; junction bases unmatched: 6.

This clonotype was detected a few times. The rearrangement joins TRBV2 to TRBJ1-5; 9 bases are shared with TRBD1. CDR3 size: 14 residues. Germline V lookup: CDR1 SNHLY, CDR2 FYNNEI. The J segment lost 7 bases and the V segment lost 9 bases, leaving 10 bases of the junction unmatched. CDR3 region: CASNRDRDFQPQHF. CDR3 sequence (DNA): TGTGCCAGTAACCGGGACAGGGATTTCCAGCCCCAGCATTTT. The complete variable domain, with remaining parts taken from reference TRBV2 and TRBJ1-5, reads EPEVTQTPSHQVTQMGQEVILRCVPISNHLYFYWYRQILGQKVEFLVSFYNNEISEKSEIFDDQFSVERPDGSNFTLKIRSTKLEDSAMYFCASNRDRDFQPQHFGDGTRLSIL.

This clonotype was seen ten or more times. This rearrangement joins TRBV5-5 to TRBJ2-3; possible D gene TRBD2, 5 bases. Germline V lookup: CDR1 SGHKS, CDR2 YYEKEE (reference sequence). This CDR3 spans 14 amino acids. V lost 3 bases, J lost 1 base, and 9 bases lay in between. The CDR3 spells CASSSGLRTDTQYF. The CDR3 DNA follows: TGTGCCAGCAGCTCTGGACTTCGCACAGATACGCAGTATTTT.

V is TRBV7-9 and J is TRBJ2-1; D not certain. V was trimmed by 5 bases and J by 10 bases, leaving 12 bases between them. CDR3 length: 12 residues. Germline lookup yields CDR1 SEHNR and CDR2 FQNEAQ (reference sequence). Here the CDR3 DNA reads TGTGCCAGCAGCGAGTCCTGGGGAGAGCAGTTCTTC. Translated: CASSESWGEQFF.

The chain carries TRBV20-1 and TRBJ2-1; 7 bases map to TRBD2. Losses at the gene ends were 6 bases for V and 4 bases for J; bases not matched to a gene: 9. CDR3 size: 14 residues. Germline CDR1 DFQATT, CDR2 SNEGSKA (reference sequence). Here the CDR3 DNA reads TGCAGTGCGGGGATAGCGGGTGGATACAATGAGCAGTTCTTC. Amino acids: CSAGIAGGYNEQFF.

The CDR3: CSAREWGANTEAFF. In DNA form, the CDR3 reads TGCAGTGCTAGAGAGTGGGGGGCGAACACTGAAGCTTTCTTT. The rearrangement uses TRBV20-1 and TRBJ1-1; a weak D match, TRBD1 (6 bases). From germline, CDR1 is DFQATT and CDR2 SNEGSKA (reference sequence). The V and J ends lost 0 bases and 1 base respectively, with 9 bases between them. The CDR3 is 14 residues long.

This clonotype has more than one count but fewer than ten. This rearrangement joins TRBV9 to TRBJ2-2; TRBD2 matches 12 bases. From germline, CDR1 is SGDLS and CDR2 YYNGEE. After removal of 0 bases from V and 4 bases from J, the junction contained 4 bases not matched to a gene. This CDR3 spans 17 amino acids. CDR3 sequence reads: CASSVVPSGRVTGELFF. CDR3 sequence (DNA): TGTGCCAGCAGCGTAGTTCCTAGCGGGAGGGTCACCGGGGAGCTGTTTTTT. Based on the CDR3 plus reference TRBV9 and TRBJ2-2, the full variable domain is DSGVTQTPKHLITATGQRVTLRCSPRSGDLSVYWYQQSLDQGLQFLIQYYNGEERAKGNILERFSAQQFPDLHSELNLSSLELGDSALYFCASSVVPSGRVTGELFFGEGSRLTVL.

Here the CDR3 reads CASRSMGGSTGELFF. CDR3 coding DNA: TGTGCCAGCAGGTCGATGGGGGGGTCCACCGGGGAGCTGTTTTTT. This chain links TRBV5-6 with TRBJ2-2; 7 bases fit TRBD2. This CDR3 region has 15 residues. Trimming removed 5 bases from V and 4 bases from J; junction bases left unmatched: 8. CDR1 SGHDT and CDR2 YYEEEE come from the germline V gene.

The chain employs TRBV6-5 and TRBJ2-2; 8 bases fit TRBD1. The trim removed 0 bases at V and 13 bases at J, leaving 7 bases unmatched. The CDR3 is 14 amino acids. Looked up from germline, CDR1 is MNHEY and CDR2 is SVGAGI. The chain's CDR3 is CASSYSGQGLGLFF. CDR3 nucleotides: TGTGCCAGCAGTTACTCAGGACAGGGCCTGGGGCTGTTTTTT.

This clonotype was observed a handful of times. The J gene is TRBJ1-2, the V gene TRBV7-3; D is undetermined. CDR1 is SGHTA, CDR2 FQGTGA, per germline. This CDR3 comprises 15 residues. V was trimmed by 5 bases and J by 2 bases, leaving 15 bases between them. The CDR3 loop reads CASSRERPLNYGYTF. The CDR3 region has the DNA TGTGCCAGCAGCCGTGAGCGACCCCTCAACTATGGCTACACCTTC.

The rearrangement joins TRBV11-2 to TRBJ2-2; 8 bases map to TRBD2. J lost 1 base, V lost 0 bases, and 7 bases had no gene match. The CDR3 is 18 residues long. Germline CDR1 and CDR2: SGHAT and FQNNGV. CDR3: CASSLDFGLAVNTGELFF. In DNA, the CDR3 is TGTGCCAGCAGCTTAGATTTTGGACTAGCCGTGAACACCGGGGAGCTGTTTTTT.